One and the same sample provided the 26 T cell receptor beta chains below, sequenced in a study of blood T cells in healthy people across ages. Primed by a sample-barcoded 5' primer and a J-beta primer mix, a second PCR proceeded for roughly 6 to 12 cycles. TCRdb independently ran MiXCR on the 5' RACE reads; one entry per CDR3 protein. The data show about 1.8 million distinct CDR3 sequences, roughly 50% seen once. The specimen sequenced was blood. The receptors shown here come from a woman between 40 and 55 years old in good health.

As to this clonotype: The junction departs from the called germline gene at one end, perhaps through a read error. This rearrangement joins TRBV11-2 to TRBJ2-1; D may be TRBD2 (5 bases). CDR1 and CDR2 (germline): SGHAT, FQNNGV. The CDR3 is 11 residues long. CDR3 sequence: CAISYLTKQFF. Written as DNA, the CDR3 is TGTGCCATCAGCTACCTGACTAAGCAGTTCTTC.

This clonotype occurred once. The CDR3 coding sequence is TGTGCCAGCAGTGCGAGGGGGCGGAGGGAGACCCAGTACTTC. Translation: CASSARGRRETQYF. This rearrangement joins TRBV28 to TRBJ2-5; TRBD1 agrees at 7 bases. Trimming took 5 bases from V and 5 from J; bases not matched to a gene: 8. CDR3 length: 14 residues. Germline lookup yields CDR1 MDHEN and CDR2 SYDVKM.

This clonotype was seen a handful of times. The CDR3, as DNA: TGTGCCAGCAGTTTTTCCACCGGGACAGGGAGCTCCTATAATTCACCCCTCCACTTT. Translation: CASSFSTGTGSSYNSPLHF. This chain connects TRBV6-5 to TRBJ1-6; 9 nucleotides agree with TRBD1. CDR3 length equals 19 residues. Germline CDR1 is MNHEY and CDR2 is SVGAGI. Losses at the gene ends were 4 bases for V and 0 bases for J; bases not matched to a gene: 10.

This chain links TRBV10-3 with TRBJ1-2; 7 bases line up with TRBD1. Germline-derived CDR1 and CDR2 are ENHRY and SYGVKD. V trimming: 8 bases; J trimming: 0 bases; junction bases outside the gene matches: 3. The CDR3 contains 13 residues. CDR3 sequence: CAIGTEANYGYTF. Written as DNA, the CDR3 is TGTGCCATCGGGACAGAAGCTAACTATGGCTACACCTTC.

This clonotype has only a few counts. The J gene is TRBJ2-5, the V gene TRBV20-1; D call uncertain. The CDR3 spans 13 residues. V lost 4 bases and J 1 base, leaving 10 bases between the germline ends. Germline V CDR1 and CDR2: DFQATT, SNEGSKA (reference sequence). The CDR3 protein is CSANPRRQETQYF. The DNA of the CDR3 is TGCAGTGCTAATCCGCGACGCCAAGAGACCCAGTACTTC.

The V gene is TRBV29-1, the J gene TRBJ2-5, with D perhaps being TRBD1 or TRBD2 (6 bases each). The CDR3 is 14 residues long. V was cut by 4 bases and J by 2 bases, with 14 bases left in between. The V gene's germline CDR1 is SQVTM and CDR2 ANQGSEA. In nucleotides, the CDR3 is TGCAGCGTTGCCGGAGGGGGTGGGCAAGAGACCCAGTACTTC. Translated: CSVAGGGGQETQYF.

The chain joins TRBV7-2 to TRBJ1-6; D unresolved. V dropped 0 bases and J dropped 7 bases, with 13 bases sitting between them. The CDR3 runs 16 residues. From germline, CDR1 is SGHTA and CDR2 FQGNSA. CDR3 in DNA: TGTGCCAGCAGCTTAGCCCTCGGACGGCCAAATTCACCCCTCCACTTT. Translation: CASSLALGRPNSPLHF.

This chain uses TRBV3-1 with TRBJ2-4; unclear D gene. TRBJ2-7 explains the end of the DNA better; the J call may be wrong. There are 13 residues in the CDR3. Germline CDR1 is LGHDT and CDR2 is YNNKEL (reference sequence). The CDR3 region is CASSQDVAREQYF. As DNA, the CDR3 is TGTGCCAGCAGCCAAGATGTGGCTCGCGAGCAGTACTTC.

V gene TRBV7-2 combines with J gene TRBJ2-1; 11 bases agree with TRBD2. CDR1 is SGHTA and CDR2 is FQGNSA in the germline V gene. This CDR3 has 13 amino acids. With V trimmed by 3 bases and J by 12 bases, 4 bases remained unmatched. CDR3 in DNA: TGTGCCAGCAGCTTCATACTAGCGGGGGCGCAGTTCTTC. Its translation: CASSFILAGAQFF.

In its sample, this clonotype was seen a few times. V usage is TRBV28 and J usage is TRBJ2-5; 10 bases are shared with TRBD1. The CDR3 runs 16 residues. Germline V gene data show CDR1 as MDHEN and CDR2 as SYDVKM. Losses at the gene ends were 5 bases for V and 3 bases for J; bases not matched to a gene: 9. The CDR3 DNA is TGTGCCAGCAGTAGAGTCCTCGGGACAGGGGAAGAGACCCAGTACTTC. Its translation: CASSRVLGTGEETQYF.

CDR3 bases: TGTGCCAGCAGACAATGGACAGGGGGCTCCTACAATGAGCAGTTCTTC. Amino acid sequence: CASRQWTGGSYNEQFF. The gene calls are TRBV5-8 and TRBJ2-1; TRBD1 agrees at 10 bases. Germline V lookup: CDR1 SGHTS, CDR2 YDEGEE. V lost 5 bases and J lost 0; bases outside the gene matches: 5. There are 16 residues in the CDR3.

The sample holds a few counts of this clonotype. The rearrangement uses TRBV7-3 and TRBJ2-1; 13 bases agree with TRBD2. The CDR3 is made up of 16 amino acids. The ends lost 5 bases at V and 4 bases at J; junction bases unmatched: 5. Looked up from germline, CDR1 is SGHTA and CDR2 is FQGTGA. The CDR3: CASSRGLAGNYNEQFF. The CDR3 DNA sequence: TGTGCCAGCAGCCGGGGACTAGCGGGAAATTACAATGAGCAGTTCTTC.

CDR3 residues: CASSLGVGGQTGKLFF. In DNA, the CDR3 is TGTGCCAGCAGCTTAGGGGTAGGGGGGCAAACCGGAAAACTGTTTTTT. The V gene is TRBV11-2, the J gene TRBJ1-4; D might be TRBD1 (6 bases). The length of the CDR3 is 16 residues. Germline V gene lookup returns CDR1 SGHAT and CDR2 FQNNGV. V lost 1 base and J lost 10, with 19 bases in between.

This clonotype was counted many times. Mismatch with germline at one junction end may stem from a read error. This chain joins TRBV7-2 and TRBJ1-1, with D possibly TRBD1 on 5 matching bases. This CDR3 spans 13 amino acids. Germline assignment: CDR1 SGHTA and CDR2 FQGNSA. The CDR3 coding sequence is TGCGCCAGCAGCCTAGACAGGAACACTGAAGCTTTCTTT. It translates to CASSLDRNTEAFF.

Worth noting for this clonotype: Compared with germline, one end of the junction differs, possibly owing to a read error. The chain uses TRBV28 and TRBJ2-1, with 10 bases aligning to TRBD1. This CDR3 contains 15 residues. Germline CDR1 and CDR2: MDHEN and SYDVKM. Here the CDR3 DNA reads TGTCCCAGCAGTTCCTCCGGACAGGGGGTCAATGAGCAGTTCTTC. Protein product: CPSSSSGQGVNEQFF.

The chain recombines TRBV6-2 or TRBV6-3 with TRBJ2-5; 10 nucleotides align to TRBD2. Trimming took 0 bases from V and 3 from J; bases not matched to a gene: 4. The CDR3 length is 16 residues. Germline-derived CDR1 and CDR2 are MNHEY and SVGEGT. CDR3 in DNA: TGTGCCAGCAGTTACTCTAGCCTAGCGGGGGAAGAGACCCAGTACTTC. Translated: CASSYSSLAGEETQYF.

V gene TRBV4-1 combines with J gene TRBJ1-2; TRBD1 matches 7 bases. After removal of 5 bases from V and 4 bases from J, the junction contained 7 bases not matched to a gene. Germline loops: CDR1 MGHRA, CDR2 YSYEKL. The CDR3 covers 14 residues. In DNA form, the CDR3 reads TGCGCCAGCAGCTTGACAGGGCTCTTCTATGGCTACACCTTC. It specifies CASSLTGLFYGYTF.

The chain recombines TRBV5-1 with TRBJ2-1, with TRBD1 as a possible D gene (6 bases). Between the trimmed V and J ends, which lost 5 bases and 7 bases, there was a span of 16 bases. Germline-derived CDR1 and CDR2 are SGHRS and YFSETQ. The CDR3 is 14 amino acids. The CDR3 loop reads CASRRGTGQNEQFF. The DNA for the CDR3 is TGCGCCAGCAGGAGAGGTACAGGGCAAAATGAGCAGTTCTTC.

Many counts were recorded for this clonotype. The rearrangement joins TRBV29-1 to TRBJ2-6; D is perhaps TRBD1 (6 bases). The germline V gene encodes CDR1 SQVTM and CDR2 ANQGSEA. The CDR3 consists of 15 residues. Trimming removed 6 bases at V and 2 bases at J, with 14 bases between. CDR3 residues: CSVPDRSPGANVLTF. CDR3 coding DNA: TGCAGCGTCCCGGACAGATCCCCTGGGGCCAACGTCCTGACTTTC.

CDR3 coding DNA: TGTGCCAGCAGTTACTTTGACTATGGCTACACCTTC. Translating it yields CASSYFDYGYTF. This sequence joins TRBV6-2 or TRBV6-3 and TRBJ1-2, with D hard to call. Germline-derived CDR1 and CDR2 are MNHEY and SVGEGT. The CDR3 sequence is 12 residues long. Trimming took 1 base from V and 3 from J, leaving 3 bases between them.

This clonotype has a single count. Compared with germline, one end of the junction differs, possibly owing to a read error. The rearrangement joins TRBV28 to TRBJ2-3, with D maybe TRBD1 (6 bases). The CDR3 covers 17 residues. Germline lookup yields CDR1 MDHEN and CDR2 SYDVKM. The CDR3 region is CAGSPLRTATSTDTQYF. In DNA, the CDR3 is TGTGCCGGCAGTCCACTAAGGACAGCAACTAGCACAGATACGCAGTATTTT.

The V gene is TRBV4-3, the J gene TRBJ2-7, with D unclear. The V end lost 1 base, the J end lost 3 bases, and 10 bases lay between the germline ends. Germline CDR1 and CDR2: LGHNA and YSLEER. The CDR3 contains 14 residues. CDR3 bases: TGCGCCAGCAGCCAAGTTTTCTGTAGCTACGAGCAGTACTTC. It translates to CASSQVFCSYEQYF.

The chain couples TRBV7-9 to TRBJ2-3, with 8 bases fitting TRBD2. Germline assignment: CDR1 SEHNR and CDR2 FQNEAQ (reference sequence). The CDR3 has 14 residues. With 6 bases clipped from V and 5 bases from J, the junction kept 7 bases outside the gene matches. CDR3 residues: CASRIGTRIDTQYF. The CDR3, as DNA: TGTGCCAGCAGGATCGGGACTAGAATAGATACGCAGTATTTT.

The J gene is TRBJ1-1, the V gene TRBV27, with D possibly TRBD1 on 6 matching bases. CDR1 MNHEY and CDR2 SMNVEV come from the germline V gene (reference sequence). Trimming cost V 2 bases and J 0 bases, with 19 bases left between them. This CDR3 comprises 18 residues. The CDR3: CASSLEGGGGGLNTEAFF. As DNA, the CDR3 is TGTGCCAGCAGTTTAGAAGGTGGCGGAGGGGGATTGAACACTGAAGCTTTCTTT.

The rearrangement links TRBV28 to TRBJ2-1, with 11 bases fitting TRBD1. The CDR3 loop spans 15 amino acids. Germline V gives CDR1 MDHEN, CDR2 SYDVKM. With V trimmed by 4 bases and J by 10 bases, 9 bases remained unmatched. CDR3 coding DNA: TGTGCCAGCAGTTCGGACAGGGGGCGCTTAGGGGAGCAGTTCTTC. Translating gives CASSSDRGRLGEQFF.

The chain recombines TRBV7-2 with TRBJ2-7; D not certain. The J call may be in error: the DNA end matches TRBJ2-5 better. Germline CDR1 reads SGHTA; CDR2 reads FQGNSA. The CDR3 extends over 13 amino acids. Written as DNA, the CDR3 is TGTGCCAGCAGCTCCAGATCCCGGGAGACCCAGTACTTC. Protein product: CASSSRSRETQYF.